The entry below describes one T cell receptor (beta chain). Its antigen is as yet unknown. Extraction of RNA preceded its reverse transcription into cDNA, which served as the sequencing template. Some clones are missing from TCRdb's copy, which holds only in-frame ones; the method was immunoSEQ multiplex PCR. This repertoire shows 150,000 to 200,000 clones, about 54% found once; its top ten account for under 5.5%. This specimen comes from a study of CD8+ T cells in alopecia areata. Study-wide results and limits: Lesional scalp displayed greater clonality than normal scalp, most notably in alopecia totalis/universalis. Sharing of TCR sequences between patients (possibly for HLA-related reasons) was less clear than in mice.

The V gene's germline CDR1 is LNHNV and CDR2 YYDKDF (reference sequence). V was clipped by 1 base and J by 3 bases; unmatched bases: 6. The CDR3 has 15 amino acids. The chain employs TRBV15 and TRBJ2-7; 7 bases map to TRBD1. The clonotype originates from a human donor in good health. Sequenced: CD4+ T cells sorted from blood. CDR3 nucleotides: TGTGCCACCAGCAGAGGACAGGGTGGGGGCTACGAGCAGTACTTC. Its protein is CATSRGQGGGYEQYF. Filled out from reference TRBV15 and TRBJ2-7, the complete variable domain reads DAMVIQNPRYQVTQFGKPVTLSCSQTLNHNVMYWYQQKSSQAPKLLFHYYDKDFNNEADTPDNFQSRRPNTSFCFLDIRSPGLGDTAMYLCATSRGQGGGYEQYFGPGTRLTVT.